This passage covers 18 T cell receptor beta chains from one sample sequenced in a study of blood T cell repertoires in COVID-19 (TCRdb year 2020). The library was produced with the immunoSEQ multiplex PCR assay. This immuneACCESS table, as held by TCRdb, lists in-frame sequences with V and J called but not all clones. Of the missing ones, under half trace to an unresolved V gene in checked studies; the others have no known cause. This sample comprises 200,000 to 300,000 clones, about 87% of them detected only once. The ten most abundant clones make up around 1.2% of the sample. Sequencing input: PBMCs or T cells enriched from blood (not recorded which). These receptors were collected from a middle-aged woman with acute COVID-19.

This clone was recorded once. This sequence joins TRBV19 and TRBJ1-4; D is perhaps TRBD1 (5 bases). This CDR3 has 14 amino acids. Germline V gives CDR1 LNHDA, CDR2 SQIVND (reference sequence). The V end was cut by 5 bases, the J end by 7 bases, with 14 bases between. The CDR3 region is CASSQIGVREKLFF. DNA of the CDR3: TGTGCCAGTAGTCAAATAGGGGTTCGTGAAAAACTGTTTTTT.

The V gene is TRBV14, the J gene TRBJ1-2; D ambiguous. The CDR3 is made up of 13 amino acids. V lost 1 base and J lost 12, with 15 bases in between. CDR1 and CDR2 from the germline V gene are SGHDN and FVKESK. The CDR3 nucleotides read TGTGCCAGCAGCCAAGTGGCGGGTTCGTCCGACACCTTC. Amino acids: CASSQVAGSSDTF.

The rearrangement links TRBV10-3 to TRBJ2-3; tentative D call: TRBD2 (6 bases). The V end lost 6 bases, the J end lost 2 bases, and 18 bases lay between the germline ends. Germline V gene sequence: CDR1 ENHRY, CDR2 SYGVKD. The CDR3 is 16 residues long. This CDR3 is CAIRDRLEVNTDTQYF. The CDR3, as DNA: TGTGCCATCAGGGACCGACTAGAGGTGAACACAGATACGCAGTATTTT.

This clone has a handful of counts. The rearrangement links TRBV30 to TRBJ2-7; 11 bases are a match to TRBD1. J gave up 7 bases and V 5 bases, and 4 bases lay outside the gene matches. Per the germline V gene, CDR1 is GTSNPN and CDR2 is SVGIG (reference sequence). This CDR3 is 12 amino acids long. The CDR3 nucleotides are TGTGCCTGGGGACAGGGGGCGCTGGAGCAGTACTTC. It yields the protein CAWGQGALEQYF.

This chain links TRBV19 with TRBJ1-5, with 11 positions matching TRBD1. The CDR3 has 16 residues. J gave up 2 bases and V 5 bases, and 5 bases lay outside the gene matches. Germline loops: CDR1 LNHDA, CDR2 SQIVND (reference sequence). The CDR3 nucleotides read TGTGCCAGTAGTGGATGGACAGGGGGCGGCAATCAGCCCCAGCATTTT. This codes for CASSGWTGGGNQPQHF. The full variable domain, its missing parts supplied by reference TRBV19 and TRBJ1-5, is DGGITQSPKYLFRKEGQNVTLSCEQNLNHDAMYWYRQDPGQGLRLIYYSQIVNDFQKGDIAEGYSVSREKKESFPLTVTSAQKNPTAFYLCASSGWTGGGNQPQHFGDGTRLSIL.

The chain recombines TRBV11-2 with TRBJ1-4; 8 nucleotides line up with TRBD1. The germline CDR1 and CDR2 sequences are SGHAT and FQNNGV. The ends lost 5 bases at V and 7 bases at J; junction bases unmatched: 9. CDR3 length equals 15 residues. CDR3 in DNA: TGTGCCAGCAGCCCACGCACAGGGGGAACTGAAAAACTGTTTTTT. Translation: CASSPRTGGTEKLFF.

The CDR3 is CASTNPDRRVRGYTF. CDR3 in DNA: TGTGCCAGCACCAACCCGGACAGGCGGGTTCGGGGCTACACCTTC. The genes are TRBV11-2 and TRBJ1-2; 7 bases agree with TRBD1. The CDR3 length is 15 residues. J was trimmed by 8 bases and V by 7 bases; bases with no gene match: 16. Germline assignment: CDR1 SGHAT and CDR2 FQNNGV. Supplemented by reference TRBV11-2 and TRBJ1-2, the full variable domain reads EAGVAQSPRYKIIEKRQSVAFWCNPISGHATLYWYQQILGQGPKLLIQFQNNGVVDDSQLPKDRFSAERLKGVDSTLKIQPAKLEDSAVYLCASTNPDRRVRGYTFGSGTRLTVV.

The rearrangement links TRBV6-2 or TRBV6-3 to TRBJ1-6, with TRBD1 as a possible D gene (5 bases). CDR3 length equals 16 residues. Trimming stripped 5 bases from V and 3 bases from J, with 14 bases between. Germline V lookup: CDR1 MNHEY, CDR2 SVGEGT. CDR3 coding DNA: TGTGCCAGCAGTCGGGGCGGGGCCGTCTATAATTCACCCCTCCACTTT. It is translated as CASSRGGAVYNSPLHF.

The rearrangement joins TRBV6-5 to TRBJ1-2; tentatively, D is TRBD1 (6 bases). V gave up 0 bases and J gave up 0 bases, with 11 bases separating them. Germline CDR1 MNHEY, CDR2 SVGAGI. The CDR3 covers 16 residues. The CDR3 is CASSYSSGTTNYGYTF. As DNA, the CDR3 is TGTGCCAGCAGTTACTCTTCCGGGACAACTAACTATGGCTACACCTTC.

The CDR3 sequence: CASSRTGLEADTQYF. CDR3 in DNA: TGTGCCAGCAGTCGCACGGGACTAGAAGCAGATACGCAGTATTTT. The chain combines TRBV28 with TRBJ2-3; 8 nucleotides align to TRBD2. This CDR3 contains 15 residues. The trim removed 5 bases at V and 4 bases at J, leaving 8 bases unmatched. The germline gives CDR1 MDHEN, CDR2 SYDVKM.

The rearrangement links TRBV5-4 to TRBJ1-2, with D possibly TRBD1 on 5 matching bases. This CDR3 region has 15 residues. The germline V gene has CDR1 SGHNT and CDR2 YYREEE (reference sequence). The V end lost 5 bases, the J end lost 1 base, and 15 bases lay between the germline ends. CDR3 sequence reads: CASRLGSGDNYGYTF. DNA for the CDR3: TGTGCCAGCAGACTGGGGTCGGGGGATAACTATGGCTACACCTTC.

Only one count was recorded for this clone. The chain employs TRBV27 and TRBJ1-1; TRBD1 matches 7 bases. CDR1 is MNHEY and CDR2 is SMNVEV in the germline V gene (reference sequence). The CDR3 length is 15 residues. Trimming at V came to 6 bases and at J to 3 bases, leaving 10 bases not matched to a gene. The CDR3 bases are TGTGCCAGCAGACTCCGGGACAGCAAATACACTGAAGCTTTCTTT. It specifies CASRLRDSKYTEAFF.

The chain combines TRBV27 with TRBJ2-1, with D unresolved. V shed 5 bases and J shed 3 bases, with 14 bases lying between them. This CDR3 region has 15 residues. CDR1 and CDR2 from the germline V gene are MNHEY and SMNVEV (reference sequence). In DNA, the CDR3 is TGTGCCAGCAGTAAACCGGGTCTTCGCTACAATGAGCAGTTCTTC. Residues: CASSKPGLRYNEQFF.

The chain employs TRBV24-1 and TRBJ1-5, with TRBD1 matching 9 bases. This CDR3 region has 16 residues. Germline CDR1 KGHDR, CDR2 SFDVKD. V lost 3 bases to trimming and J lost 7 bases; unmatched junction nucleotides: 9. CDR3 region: CATSDMDRGVEQPQHF. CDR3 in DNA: TGTGCCACCAGTGATATGGACAGGGGAGTAGAACAGCCCCAGCATTTT.

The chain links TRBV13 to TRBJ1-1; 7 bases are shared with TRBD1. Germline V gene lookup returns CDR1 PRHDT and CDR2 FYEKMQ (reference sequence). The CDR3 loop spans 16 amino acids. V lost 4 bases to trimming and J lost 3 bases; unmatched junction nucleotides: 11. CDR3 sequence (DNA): TGTGCCAGCAGCTCCCCGTCCCTCAGGGGGTACACTGAAGCTTTCTTT. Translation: CASSSPSLRGYTEAFF.

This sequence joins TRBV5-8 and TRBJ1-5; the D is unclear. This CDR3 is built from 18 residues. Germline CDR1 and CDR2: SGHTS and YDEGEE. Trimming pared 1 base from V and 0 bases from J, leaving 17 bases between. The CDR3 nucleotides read TGTGCCAGCAGCTTGATTACACCACGGAGATATAGCAATCAGCCCCAGCATTTT. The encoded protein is CASSLITPRRYSNQPQHF.

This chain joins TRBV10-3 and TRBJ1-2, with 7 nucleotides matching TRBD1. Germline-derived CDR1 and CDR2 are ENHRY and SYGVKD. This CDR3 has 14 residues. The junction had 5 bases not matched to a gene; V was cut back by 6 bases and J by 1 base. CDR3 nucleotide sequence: TGTGCCATCAGAGACAGGGCATATAACTATGGCTACACCTTC. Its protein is CAIRDRAYNYGYTF.

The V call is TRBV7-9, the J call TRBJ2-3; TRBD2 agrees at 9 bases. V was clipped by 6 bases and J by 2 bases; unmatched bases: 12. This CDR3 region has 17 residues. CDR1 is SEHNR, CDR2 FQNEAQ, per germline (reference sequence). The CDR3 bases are TGTGCCAGCAGTTGGGCCCTTGGCGGGAGGGCCACAGATACGCAGTATTTT. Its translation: CASSWALGGRATDTQYF.